Following are 23 T cell receptor beta chains from one sample sequenced in a study of cytomegalovirus exposure and HLA in healthy donors. Both 60 Vbeta primers and 13 Jbeta primers went into the PCR. TCRdb keeps only in-frame clones here, not all; method: immunoSEQ multiplex PCR. The sample holds around 130,000 clones, approximately 80% seen once. Input material: PBMCs. The receptors shown here come from a man in his late teens or twenties in good health and CMV-seronegative.

The chain employs TRBV6-1 and TRBJ2-1, with D possibly being TRBD1 (5 bases). Trimming removed 10 bases at V and 0 bases at J, with 16 bases between. This CDR3 has 15 amino acids. The germline gives CDR1 MNHNS, CDR2 SASEGT. The CDR3 loop reads CATHPGSSSYNEQFF. The DNA for the CDR3 is TGTGCCACCCACCCAGGGTCAAGCTCCTACAATGAGCAGTTCTTC.

This chain connects TRBV5-1 to TRBJ2-2; 8 nucleotides match TRBD2. The CDR3 is made up of 17 amino acids. The germline V gene has CDR1 SGHRS and CDR2 YFSETQ. The V gene end was trimmed by 0 bases and the J gene end by 0 bases; junction bases not matched to a gene: 4. The CDR3 sequence: CASSLATSDANTGELFF. In DNA, the CDR3 is TGCGCCAGCAGCTTGGCGACTAGCGACGCGAACACCGGGGAGCTGTTTTTT.

This chain links TRBV5-1 with TRBJ1-1; no clear D gene. With 4 bases removed from V and 7 bases from J, the gap between germline ends came to 20 bases. Germline-derived CDR1 and CDR2 are SGHRS and YFSETQ. CDR3 length: 15 residues. As DNA, the CDR3 is TGCGCCAGCAGCCCGAGTGGAGGAAGCCTCATTGAAGCTTTCTTT. Its protein is CASSPSGGSLIEAFF. Combining the CDR3 with reference TRBV5-1 and TRBJ1-1 gives the whole variable domain KAGVTQTPRYLIKTRGQQVTLSCSPISGHRSVSWYQQTPGQGLQFLFEYFSETQRNKGNFPGRFSGRQFSNSRSEMNVSTLELGDSALYLCASSPSGGSLIEAFFGQGTRLTVV.

The chain joins TRBV10-3 to TRBJ2-1, with 11 bases identical to TRBD2. The trim removed 4 bases at V and 6 bases at J, leaving 2 bases unmatched. Germline loops: CDR1 ENHRY, CDR2 SYGVKD. This CDR3 has 14 amino acids. CDR3 sequence (DNA): TGTGCCATCAGTGGACTAGCGGGAATCAATGAGCAGTTCTTC. Protein sequence: CAISGLAGINEQFF.

This clone was recorded only once. This rearrangement joins TRBV28 to TRBJ2-7, with D perhaps TRBD2 (6 bases). V gave up 3 bases and J gave up 2 bases, with 14 bases separating them. The germline gives CDR1 MDHEN, CDR2 SYDVKM. CDR3 length: 15 residues. DNA for the CDR3: TGTGCCAGCAGTTTCCCCGAGTGGGGGGCCTACGAGCAGTACTTC. This gives the protein CASSFPEWGAYEQYF.

This chain links TRBV30 with TRBJ1-3; D not certain. The CDR3 is 14 amino acids. Germline loops: CDR1 GTSNPN, CDR2 SVGIG (reference sequence). Trimming removed 6 bases from V and 0 bases from J, with 12 bases in between. Here the CDR3 DNA reads TGTGCCTGCCCAAGCCCGGGCTCTGGAAACACCATATATTTT. The encoded protein is CACPSPGSGNTIYF.

This chain joins TRBV11-2 and TRBJ2-1; TRBD2 matches at 16 bases. CDR1 and CDR2 from the germline V gene are SGHAT and FQNNGV. This CDR3 is 17 amino acids long. V was clipped by 3 bases and J by 8 bases; unmatched bases: 7. CDR3 DNA: TGTGCCAGCAGCTTGATCGGGACTAGCGGGAGGGGCTATGAGCAGTTCTTC. Its protein product is CASSLIGTSGRGYEQFF.

In this sample, this clone turned up a few times. CDR3 residues: CASSQGDRVRGYTF. The CDR3 bases are TGCGCCAGCAGCCAAGGAGACAGGGTGCGAGGCTACACCTTC. The V and J genes are TRBV4-3 and TRBJ1-2, with 7 bases aligning to TRBD1. The V segment lost 1 base and the J segment 8 bases; nucleotides outside the gene matches: 7. This CDR3 has 14 residues. CDR1 is LGHNA, CDR2 YSLEER, per germline.

In its sample, this clone was seen once. The chain couples TRBV27 to TRBJ2-1, with D maybe TRBD2 (6 bases). This CDR3 comprises 15 residues. V was clipped by 7 bases and J by 7 bases, with 20 bases between them. CDR1 is MNHEY and CDR2 is SMNVEV in the germline V gene (reference sequence). The CDR3 DNA sequence: TGTGCCAGCACTCATACCAGACTAGTTGGGAATGAGCAGTTCTTC. Translated, it gives CASTHTRLVGNEQFF.

In this sample, this clone turned up a few times. V and J are TRBV4-3 and TRBJ2-7; the D is unclear. There are 16 residues in the CDR3. Germline values: CDR1 LGHNA, CDR2 YSLEER. The ends were cut back, 0 bases at V and 1 base at J, with 13 bases in the middle. CDR3 nucleotides: TGCGCCAGCAGCCAAGAAGGTCGGGTTTGGTCCTACGAGCAGTACGTC. The encoded protein is CASSQEGRVWSYEQYV.

Concerning this clone: Relative to the germline gene, one junction end is altered; a read error may explain this. V is TRBV7-7 and J is TRBJ2-5; D unresolved. The germline V gene encodes CDR1 SSHAT and CDR2 FNYEAQ (reference sequence). This CDR3 spans 13 amino acids. The chain's CDR3 is CASSFGQTETQYF. CDR3 nucleotide sequence: TGTGCTAGCAGCTTTGGGCAGACAGAGACCCAGTACTTC.

The rearrangement uses TRBV6-1 and TRBJ1-1; 10 bases are a match to TRBD1. The CDR3 has 14 residues. With 7 bases clipped from V and 1 base from J, the junction kept 3 bases outside the gene matches. The V gene's germline CDR1 is MNHNS and CDR2 SASEGT. DNA of the CDR3: TGTGCCAGCAAAAGGGACAGGGGGAACACTGAAGCTTTCTTT. It encodes CASKRDRGNTEAFF.

This chain connects TRBV15 to TRBJ1-5, with D perhaps TRBD1 (6 bases). CDR3 length: 18 residues. Trimming took 5 bases from V and 0 from J, leaving 20 bases between them. The germline gives CDR1 LNHNV, CDR2 YYDKDF (reference sequence). CDR3 sequence (DNA): TGTGCCACCAGCGCCCGAGGAGCGGACAGCGTTAGCAATCAGCCCCAGCATTTT. Amino acids: CATSARGADSVSNQPQHF.

The chain is built from TRBV27 and TRBJ2-7; possible D gene TRBD2, 5 bases. Germline V gene sequence: CDR1 MNHEY, CDR2 SMNVEV (reference sequence). Trimming left V 6 bases short and J 3 bases short, with 15 bases between. This CDR3 has 14 amino acids. The CDR3 DNA reads as TGTGCCAGCAGCCCCTCGGGAACCCGCTACGAGCAGTACTTC. This codes for CASSPSGTRYEQYF.

Points on this clone: Additional DNA sequences in this sample encode the identical CDR3. The V gene is TRBV5-1, the J gene TRBJ1-2; 8 bases fit TRBD1. V lost 1 base, J lost 6 bases, and 2 bases stayed unmatched. The CDR3 is 13 residues long. Germline loops: CDR1 SGHRS, CDR2 YFSETQ. Here the CDR3 DNA reads TGCGCCAGCAGCTTGAACAGGGGGGATGGCTACACCTTC. It translates to CASSLNRGDGYTF. Based on the CDR3 plus reference TRBV5-1 and TRBJ1-2, the full variable domain is KAGVTQTPRYLIKTRGQQVTLSCSPISGHRSVSWYQQTPGQGLQFLFEYFSETQRNKGNFPGRFSGRQFSNSRSEMNVSTLELGDSALYLCASSLNRGDGYTFGSGTRLTVV.

This clone came up once. J is TRBJ2-7 and V is TRBV7-8, with D uncertain. Germline V gives CDR1 SGHVS, CDR2 FQNEAQ. Deletions cut 2 bases from V and 7 bases from J, with 9 bases between. The CDR3 length is 12 residues. The CDR3 DNA reads as TGTGCCAGCAGCTTAATCGGTGGGGAGCAGTACGTC. Residues: CASSLIGGEQYV.

V and J are TRBV19 and TRBJ1-1; D remains ambiguous. Trimming took 5 bases from V and 2 from J, leaving 12 bases between them. CDR3 size: 14 residues. CDR1 and CDR2 (germline): LNHDA, SQIVND (reference sequence). As DNA, the CDR3 is TGTGCCAGTAGTCCGGCAGGCTTTAACACTGAAGCTTTCTTT. This translates into CASSPAGFNTEAFF.

The V and J genes are TRBV15 and TRBJ2-7; 7 bases agree with TRBD2. Trimming took 0 bases from V and 1 from J; bases not matched to a gene: 0. Germline V gene data show CDR1 as LNHNV and CDR2 as YYDKDF (reference sequence). CDR3 size: 14 residues. The CDR3 DNA reads as TGTGCCACCAGCAGAGAGGGGGGGTCCTACGAGCAGTACTTC. Translating gives CATSREGGSYEQYF.

This chain links TRBV9 with TRBJ2-3; 8 bases align to TRBD2. The germline V gene has CDR1 SGDLS and CDR2 YYNGEE. The ends lost 6 bases at V and 3 bases at J; junction bases unmatched: 9. The CDR3 has 15 amino acids. CDR3 residues: CASTREGVVTDTQYF. The DNA for the CDR3 is TGTGCCAGCACACGGGAGGGGGTGGTTACAGATACGCAGTATTTT.

The rearrangement joins TRBV4-1 to TRBJ2-1; 10 positions agree with TRBD2. This CDR3 region has 18 residues. The junction had 12 bases not matched to a gene; V was cut back by 2 bases and J by 5 bases. Per germline, CDR1 MGHRA and CDR2 YSYEKL. For the CDR3, the DNA is TGCGCCAGCAGCCAATTTTCTAGCGGGAGACGTCAAAACAATGAGCAGTTCTTC. Translating gives CASSQFSSGRRQNNEQFF.

This clone turned up a few times. The chain carries TRBV19 and TRBJ2-3; 14 nucleotides line up with TRBD2. V trimming: 7 bases; J trimming: 2 bases; junction bases outside the gene matches: 5. The CDR3 contains 16 residues. Per the germline V gene, CDR1 is LNHDA and CDR2 is SQIVND (reference sequence). Here the CDR3 DNA reads TGTGCCAGTACCCGGACTAGCGGGGGGCCCACAGATACGCAGTATTTT. The encoded protein is CASTRTSGGPTDTQYF. Looking up the rest from reference TRBV19 and TRBJ2-3 gives the full variable domain: DGGITQSPKYLFRKEGQNVTLSCEQNLNHDAMYWYRQDPGQGLRLIYYSQIVNDFQKGDIAEGYSVSREKKESFPLTVTSAQKNPTAFYLCASTRTSGGPTDTQYFGPGTRLTVL.

This rearrangement joins TRBV4-1 to TRBJ2-3; tentatively, D is TRBD1 (6 bases). Trimming pared 0 bases from V and 4 bases from J, leaving 14 bases between. Germline loops: CDR1 MGHRA, CDR2 YSYEKL. The CDR3 loop spans 16 amino acids. CDR3 protein: CASSQDGQSSSDTQYF. The DNA of the CDR3 is TGCGCCAGCAGCCAAGACGGACAGAGTAGTTCAGATACGCAGTATTTT.

The rearrangement joins TRBV5-1 to TRBJ1-1; TRBD1 might be the D (6 bases). V lost 4 bases and J lost 2, with 27 bases in between. The germline gives CDR1 SGHRS, CDR2 YFSETQ. This CDR3 contains 19 residues. Here the CDR3 reads CASSIRGGGLIGGNTEAFF. As DNA, the CDR3 is TGCGCCAGCAGCATTCGGGGGGGCGGACTTATAGGAGGTAACACTGAAGCTTTCTTT.